The next 12 T cell receptor beta chains were all read from a single sample in a study of cytomegalovirus exposure and HLA in healthy donors. PCR was performed using 60 Vbeta and 13 Jbeta primers. Profiled with immunoSEQ multiplex PCR; TCRdb holds only in-frame clones, not every one. Here the sample spans about 130,000 clones, approximately 83% being singletons. Sequenced sample: PBMCs. The receptors shown here come from a girl aged 2 to 9 in good health and CMV-seronegative.

This chain links TRBV19 with TRBJ1-5; D is unresolved. The CDR3 spans 13 residues. Looked up from germline, CDR1 is LNHDA and CDR2 is SQIVND (reference sequence). Trimming took 3 bases from V and 9 from J, leaving 12 bases between them. CDR3 protein: CASSIYPRGPQHF. The CDR3 nucleotides are TGTGCCAGTAGTATTTACCCACGCGGGCCCCAGCATTTT.

This clone was recorded once. The DNA for the CDR3 is TGTGCCAGCAGCTTAGGGTTCGGTGCCGATAATTCACCCCTCCACTTT. Translating it yields CASSLGFGADNSPLHF. The chain links TRBV7-8 to TRBJ1-6; no definite D call. CDR1 is SGHVS, CDR2 FQNEAQ, per germline. The ends were cut back, 1 base at V and 5 bases at J, with 12 bases in the middle. The CDR3 totals 16 residues.

The CDR3 DNA sequence: TGTGCCAGCAGTCTCAACAGGGATTCTGAAGCTTTCTTT. Translated: CASSLNRDSEAFF. This chain joins TRBV27 and TRBJ1-1; D perhaps matches TRBD1 (6 bases). CDR1 is MNHEY and CDR2 is SMNVEV in the germline V gene (reference sequence). This CDR3 is built from 13 residues. The V end was cut by 5 bases, the J end by 6 bases, with 13 bases between.

The genes are TRBV30 and TRBJ1-6; D unresolved. The V gene lost 1 base and the J gene lost 2 bases, with 9 bases spanning the gap. This CDR3 region has 15 residues. CDR1 is GTSNPN, CDR2 SVGIG, per germline (reference sequence). The CDR3 sequence is CAWSGIVTYNSPLHF. The CDR3 coding sequence is TGTGCCTGGAGTGGAATAGTGACCTATAATTCACCCCTCCACTTT.

A remark on this clone: Other DNA sequences in the sample encode the same CDR3. In DNA form, the CDR3 reads TGTGCCAGCAGAACAGGGAGCTACGAGCAGTACTTC. Protein product: CASRTGSYEQYF. The chain has TRBV2 and TRBJ2-7, with D perhaps matching TRBD1 (6 bases). V dropped 6 bases and J dropped 3 bases, with 9 bases sitting between them. In germline, CDR1 is SNHLY, CDR2 FYNNEI. The CDR3 contains 12 residues.

The table lists this clone with a few counts. The chain has TRBV6-6 and TRBJ1-1; D perhaps matches TRBD1 (5 bases). The CDR3 has 16 amino acids. CDR1 and CDR2 (germline): MNHNY, SVGAGI (reference sequence). V lost 0 bases and J 1 base, leaving 12 bases between the germline ends. The CDR3, as DNA: TGTGCCAGCAGTTACTCGTTCGGGGGGGAGAACACTGAAGCTTTCTTT. Translating it yields CASSYSFGGENTEAFF.

Remarks on this clone: This CDR3 is also generated by other DNA sequences in the sample. The rearrangement joins TRBV6-4 to TRBJ2-1, with 7 positions matching TRBD2. The ends lost 0 bases at V and 7 bases at J; junction bases unmatched: 6. This CDR3 has 15 amino acids. Germline lookup yields CDR1 MRHNA and CDR2 SNTAGT. CDR3 nucleotide sequence: TGTGCCAGCAGTGACTCGGGGGAGGGCGGAAATGAGCAGTTCTTC. Translated: CASSDSGEGGNEQFF.

V is TRBV19 and J is TRBJ2-1; D possibly corresponds to TRBD1 (5 bases). The CDR3 contains 16 residues. V lost 3 bases to trimming and J lost 7 bases, with 19 bases between them. Germline CDR1 reads LNHDA; CDR2 reads SQIVND (reference sequence). Written as DNA, the CDR3 is TGTGCCAGTAGTATGACAGCAGGGCCTCTGGGAAATGAGCAGTTCTTC. Translation gives CASSMTAGPLGNEQFF.

The V and J genes are TRBV18 and TRBJ1-2; no reliable D call. CDR3 length equals 14 residues. V was shortened by 2 bases and J by 1 base, with 8 bases between the two germline ends. The germline V gene has CDR1 KGHSH and CDR2 LQKENI. The CDR3 here is CASSPRGVNYGYTF. Written as DNA, the CDR3 is TGTGCCAGCTCACCAAGAGGAGTTAACTATGGCTACACCTTC.

This clone has a single count. The chain joins TRBV9 to TRBJ2-5; possibly TRBD1 for D (5 bases). CDR1 SGDLS and CDR2 YYNGEE come from the germline V gene. This CDR3 is built from 14 residues. V was pared by 0 bases and J by 4 bases, with 10 bases between. The CDR3 DNA follows: TGTGCCAGCAGCGTAGGACAGCTGATAGAGACCCAGTACTTC. Protein: CASSVGQLIETQYF.

The V and J genes are TRBV29-1 and TRBJ2-3, with D perhaps matching TRBD2 (7 bases). The CDR3 is made up of 13 amino acids. Trimming took off 7 bases at V and 4 bases at J, with 15 bases between the two ends. Germline V gene sequence: CDR1 SQVTM, CDR2 ANQGSEA. The CDR3, as DNA: TGCAGCGCGGAGGGGGGGGAGGCAGATACGCAGTATTTT. This codes for CSAEGGEADTQYF.

J is TRBJ2-3 and V is TRBV27; 7 bases agree with TRBD2. This CDR3 has 15 amino acids. Germline V lookup: CDR1 MNHEY, CDR2 SMNVEV (reference sequence). V shed 3 bases, J shed 2 bases, and the junction held 5 bases outside the gene matches. The CDR3 region has the DNA TGTGCCAGCAGTTTGAGGCTAGCGGTCACAGATACGCAGTATTTT. Residues: CASSLRLAVTDTQYF.